The T cell receptor beta chain under discussion was sequenced for a study of glioma-infiltrating T cells. Study-level points and caveats: CDR3 overlap between tissue and blood was very small.

Of note for this clonotype: Its specificity is unknown.

The iRepertoire nested amplicon-rescue multiplex PCR amplified TCR alpha and beta CDR3s from RNA. In TCRdb, the multiplex PCR reads were re-called with MiXCR into one record per CDR3 protein. The sample carries approximately 120,000 distinct CDR3 sequences, more than 20% recorded once. The receptor's source is a human donor with low-grade glioma or glioblastoma, undergoing nonglioma brain surgery, or in good health (not recorded which). Sequences were obtained from glioma tissue, nonneoplastic brain tissue, or PBMCs (not recorded which).

The CDR3 region is CASRGRGANTIYF. The CDR3 nucleotides read TGTGCCAGTCGGGGCAGGGGTGCGAACACCATATATTTT. The J gene is TRBJ1-3, the V gene TRBV19, with D possibly TRBD1 on 6 matching bases. V shed 8 bases and J shed 7 bases, with 15 bases lying between them. Germline CDR1 and CDR2: LNHDA and SQIVND (reference sequence). The CDR3 consists of 13 residues.